The 8 T cell receptor beta chains listed next were all sequenced from one sample in a study of shared T cell receptors in the human thymus. The assay was immunoSEQ multiplex PCR, and TCRdb's table has in-frame clones only and misses some. This table holds hundreds of thousands of clones, around 89% found once. The data also belong to a second study, concerning human thymus T cells.

Sequenced material: thymocytes. Receptors originate from a boy in the first two years of life with a congenital heart defect.

This clone occurred once. The chain has TRBV29-1 and TRBJ2-7; D gene ambiguous. CDR1 and CDR2 (germline): SQVTM, ANQGSEA. Trimming took 7 bases from V and 8 from J, leaving 12 bases between them. The CDR3 sequence is 10 residues long. As DNA, the CDR3 is TGCAGCGCCGAGAGTACCCAGCAGTACTTC. Translating it yields CSAESTQQYF.

The chain joins TRBV10-1 to TRBJ2-7; TRBD2 matches at 11 bases. J lost 3 bases, V lost 0 bases, and 10 bases had no gene match. The germline CDR1 and CDR2 sequences are WNHNN and SYGVQD (reference sequence). The CDR3 spans 18 residues. CDR3 loop: CASSESVTSGTARYEQYF. CDR3 in DNA: TGCGCCAGCAGTGAGTCGGTGACTAGCGGGACAGCCCGCTACGAGCAGTACTTC.

This clone was counted a single time. V is TRBV7-9 and J is TRBJ1-4; TRBD1 agrees at 7 bases. The CDR3 contains 17 residues. Germline V gene data show CDR1 as SEHNR and CDR2 as FQNEAQ (reference sequence). J was trimmed by 4 bases and V by 5 bases; bases with no gene match: 13. Here the CDR3 reads CASSHGKGAADNEKLFF. The CDR3 DNA reads as TGTGCCAGCAGCCATGGGAAGGGGGCAGCAGATAATGAAAAACTGTTTTTT. The full variable domain, in which reference TRBV7-9 and TRBJ1-4 provide the parts outside the CDR3, is DTGVSQNPRHKITKRGQNVTFRCDPISEHNRLYWYRQTLGQGPEFLTYFQNEAQLEKSRLLSDRFSAERPKGSFSTLEIQRTEQGDSAMYLCASSHGKGAADNEKLFFGSGTQLSVL.

J is TRBJ2-3 and V is TRBV9; 8 bases line up with TRBD2. The CDR3 runs 15 residues. V lost 4 bases, J lost 3 bases, and 7 bases stayed unmatched. Germline CDR1 and CDR2: SGDLS and YYNGEE. In DNA form, the CDR3 reads TGTGCCAGCAGCCCGCCGGGACTAGAGACAGATACGCAGTATTTT. This gives the protein CASSPPGLETDTQYF.

The chain joins TRBV2 to TRBJ1-4; 7 bases align to TRBD1. V was pared by 0 bases and J by 3 bases, with 4 bases of the junction left unmatched. CDR3 length: 16 amino acids. Germline values: CDR1 SNHLY, CDR2 FYNNEI. This chain's CDR3 is CASSEARDSSNEKLFF. The CDR3 nucleotides read TGTGCCAGCAGTGAAGCCAGGGACAGTTCTAATGAAAAACTGTTTTTT.

The chain uses TRBV28 and TRBJ2-3, with D unresolved. This CDR3 is built from 13 residues. V was trimmed by 9 bases and J by 4 bases, leaving 14 bases between them. Germline CDR1 MDHEN, CDR2 SYDVKM. CDR3 protein: CARVPSGPDTQYF. As DNA, the CDR3 is TGTGCCAGGGTCCCAAGTGGGCCAGATACGCAGTATTTT.

This chain uses TRBV9 with TRBJ2-5, with TRBD2 matching over 8 bases. Germline assignment: CDR1 SGDLS and CDR2 YYNGEE. Trimming took 4 bases from V and 6 from J; bases not matched to a gene: 11. The CDR3 spans 15 residues. CDR3: CASSPRAGDSQTQYF. CDR3 sequence (DNA): TGTGCCAGCAGCCCCCGAGCGGGAGACTCACAGACCCAGTACTTC.

The rearrangement uses TRBV12-5 and TRBJ2-1, with D possibly matching TRBD1 (6 bases). V was pared by 3 bases and J by 4 bases, with 7 bases between. The CDR3 consists of 13 residues. Germline lookup yields CDR1 LGHNT and CDR2 FRNRAP. CDR3 protein: CASGLQGYNEQFF. CDR3 DNA: TGTGCTAGTGGTTTACAGGGTTACAATGAGCAGTTCTTC.